What follows describes a single TCR beta chain. Its recognized antigen is unknown. No per-base quality is available; no much larger clone lies one base away. At study entry, a tuberculin skin test and the QuantiFERON-TB GOLD In-Tube IGRA were used to screen adolescents for latent tuberculosis infection. Immunosequencing was performed on unsorted cryopreserved PBMC, with 100,000 or so T cells per clinical donor covered on average. Eleven high schools in the Worcester region of the Western Cape, South Africa, served as enrollment sites for adolescents aged 12 to 18 years. Roughly ten M. tuberculosis-infected adolescents and roughly ten uninfected adolescents were selected, with the two groups matched for age and sex. PBMC from adolescents were isolated by density centrifugation from freshly drawn heparinized blood and then cryopreserved. CDR1 and CDR2 were assigned from the germline V gene as MGHRA and YSYEKL. V trim: 0 bases; J trim: 9 bases; unmatched bases: 12. The CDR3 runs 19 amino acids, cysteine and phenylalanine included. The kept DNA is CDR3 alone, 57 bases in frame from the first base.

The immunoSEQ multiplex PCR assay was used to generate TCR libraries, with TCR-beta and/or TCR-alpha/delta assays applied to each sample. Amplified TCR libraries were sequenced on the Illumina high-throughput platform. As for how the authors treated the data: Clustering and dimensionality reduction relied on pairwise TCRdist distances among GMM-specific receptors from T cells that were either sorted ex vivo or expanded in vitro. Each clinical repertoire received a mean NN-distance score, defined as the average TCRdist to the nearest 10% of tetramer-positive reference sequences. GEM TCR motif frequency was calculated as the fraction of unique TCRs that matched known GEM sequences by V/J usage and CDR3 length. Active tuberculosis was classified by linear discriminant analysis with leave-one-out cross-validation, implemented in scikit-learn. In TCRdb, the immuneACCESS table is reduced to in-frame sequences with V and J assigned. These tables do not hold every clone; where another copy was compared, an unresolved V gene accounts for under half, and the others remain unexplained. V and J calls and clone size are given by that table; D and trimming were obtained from the DNA. This sample lists tens of thousands of clones; around 90% were detected once. Roughly a sixth of the sample lies in the top ten.

The data were obtained in a study of T cells in tuberculosis (dated by TCRdb to 2017 to 2018). About the study as a whole: In the study, CD1B tetramers and high-throughput TCR immunosequencing were combined to characterize T cells specific for the mycobacterial lipid antigen glucose monomycolate (GMM). IGRA-negative adolescents, IGRA-positive adolescents with latent tuberculosis and adults with active tuberculosis, nine to ten per group, were compared in a South African clinical cohort. General findings and caveats noted by the study authors: Shorter CDR3-alpha lengths in active tuberculosis patients partly drove the smaller NN-distances, and the TCR-beta difference was not statistically significant. A classifier using the diverse GMM-specific repertoire reached approximately 90% accuracy (AUROC approximately 0.9), compared with about 63% accuracy using GEM motif frequencies. Clinical samples were chosen by availability of cryopreserved specimens, and active tuberculosis cases were adults while controls were adolescents. Active tuberculosis TCR-alpha repertoires showed smaller mean NN-distances to GMM-specific TCRs than IGRA-negative controls, suggesting clonal expansion of these TCRs.

Sequenced: PBMCs. The sequence was obtained from a donor aged 10-29 years with latent tuberculosis or without tuberculosis infection. Some clones in this sample may be carry-over from other donors' samples. The V and J segments used are TRBV4-1 and TRBJ2-1, with 15 bases in between that match TRBD2. For the CDR3, the sequence is CASSQDLVKGLAGGGEQFF. The DNA sequence is TGCGCCAGCAGCCAAGATCTGGTAAAGGGACTAGCGGGAGGCGGTGAGCAGTTCTTC.